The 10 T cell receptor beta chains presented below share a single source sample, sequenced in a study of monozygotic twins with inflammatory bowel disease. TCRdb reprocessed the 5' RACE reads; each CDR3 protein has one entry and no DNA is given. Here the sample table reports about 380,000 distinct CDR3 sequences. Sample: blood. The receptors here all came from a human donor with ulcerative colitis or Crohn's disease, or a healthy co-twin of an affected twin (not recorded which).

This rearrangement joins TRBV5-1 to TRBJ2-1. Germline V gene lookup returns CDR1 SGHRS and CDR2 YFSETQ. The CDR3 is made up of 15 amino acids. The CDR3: CASSLKSGSYNEQFF.

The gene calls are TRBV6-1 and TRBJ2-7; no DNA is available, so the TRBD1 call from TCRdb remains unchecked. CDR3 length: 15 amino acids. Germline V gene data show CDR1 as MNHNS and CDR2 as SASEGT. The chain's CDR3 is CASSDMTGSSDEQYF.

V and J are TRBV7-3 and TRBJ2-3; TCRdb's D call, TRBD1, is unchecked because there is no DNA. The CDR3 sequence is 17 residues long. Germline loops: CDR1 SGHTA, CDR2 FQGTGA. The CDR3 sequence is CASSLAGATSSTDTQYF.

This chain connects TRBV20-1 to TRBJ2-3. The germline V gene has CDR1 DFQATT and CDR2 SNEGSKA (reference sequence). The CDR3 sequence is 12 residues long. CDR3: CSAGISGDTQYF.

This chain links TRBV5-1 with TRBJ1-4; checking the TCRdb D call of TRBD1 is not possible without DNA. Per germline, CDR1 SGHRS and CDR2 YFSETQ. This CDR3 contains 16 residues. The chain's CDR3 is CASSLDGGRTNEKLFF.

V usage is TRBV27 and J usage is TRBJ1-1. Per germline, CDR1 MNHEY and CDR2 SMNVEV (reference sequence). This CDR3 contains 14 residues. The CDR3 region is CATASGSPVTEAFF.

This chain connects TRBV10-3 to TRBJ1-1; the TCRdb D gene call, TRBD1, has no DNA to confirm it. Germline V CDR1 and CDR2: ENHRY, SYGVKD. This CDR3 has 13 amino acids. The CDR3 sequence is CATDSGVSIEAFF.

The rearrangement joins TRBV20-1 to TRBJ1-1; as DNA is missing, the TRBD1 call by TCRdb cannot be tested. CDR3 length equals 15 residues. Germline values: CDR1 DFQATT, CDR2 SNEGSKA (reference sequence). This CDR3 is CSARQIRGVGTEAFF.

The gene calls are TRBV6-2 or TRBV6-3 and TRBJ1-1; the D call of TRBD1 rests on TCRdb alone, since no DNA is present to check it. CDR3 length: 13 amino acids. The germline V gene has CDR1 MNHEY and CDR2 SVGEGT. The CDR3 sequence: CASSIRENTEAFF.

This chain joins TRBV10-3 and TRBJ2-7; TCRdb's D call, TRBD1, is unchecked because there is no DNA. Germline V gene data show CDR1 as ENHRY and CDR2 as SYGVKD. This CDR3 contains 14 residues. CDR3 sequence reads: CAISGGQGTYEQYF.